The 24 T cell receptor beta chains in this list originate from one sample, sequenced in a study of T cell responses to AZD1222 COVID-19 vaccine. Profiled with immunoSEQ multiplex PCR; TCRdb holds only in-frame clones, not every one. Among approximately 50,000 clones listed, 75% to 90% were seen once. The input for sequencing was peripheral blood, taken on day 0 of AZD1222 vaccination. The receptor source for this set is an adult in good health.

The chain is built from TRBV2 and TRBJ1-6; 8 nucleotides line up with TRBD1. After removal of 5 bases from V and 9 bases from J, the junction contained 6 bases not matched to a gene. The CDR3 length is 14 residues. Germline assignment: CDR1 SNHLY and CDR2 FYNNEI. This CDR3 is CASSQAGGVSPLHF. DNA for the CDR3: TGTGCCAGCAGTCAGGCAGGGGGCGTTTCACCCCTCCACTTT. Variable domain in full (rest from reference TRBV2 and TRBJ1-6): EPEVTQTPSHQVTQMGQEVILRCVPISNHLYFYWYRQILGQKVEFLVSFYNNEISEKSEIFDDQFSVERPDGSNFTLKIRSTKLEDSAMYFCASSQAGGVSPLHFGNGTRLTVT.

The genes are TRBV3-1 (or the pseudogene TRBV3-2) and TRBJ1-1, with 8 nucleotides matching TRBD1. This CDR3 comprises 14 residues. Germline loops: CDR1 LGHDT, CDR2 YNNKEL (reference sequence). The ends lost 4 bases at V and 2 bases at J; junction bases unmatched: 3. The CDR3 DNA reads as TGTGCCAGCAGCCGGGGACAGGTAAACACTGAAGCTTTCTTT. Its protein product is CASSRGQVNTEAFF.

The rearrangement uses TRBV7-9 and TRBJ1-4; 9 positions match TRBD1. The germline V gene has CDR1 SEHNR and CDR2 FQNEAQ (reference sequence). With 5 bases clipped from V and 3 bases from J, the junction kept 10 bases outside the gene matches. The CDR3 runs to 17 residues. The DNA of the CDR3 is TGTGCCAGCAGCCCTAGAGGGACAGGGAGAGCTAATGAAAAACTGTTTTTT. This sequence encodes CASSPRGTGRANEKLFF.

CDR3 loop: CASSLAFVDEQYF. The CDR3, as DNA: TGTGCCAGCAGTTTAGCGTTTGTGGACGAGCAGTACTTC. The chain couples TRBV12-3 or TRBV12-4 to TRBJ2-7; D remains unclear. The CDR3 loop spans 13 amino acids. V was cut by 0 bases and J by 5 bases, with 8 bases left in between.

This sequence joins TRBV5-1 and TRBJ2-5; D remains unclear. V was cut by 2 bases and J by 5 bases, with 13 bases left in between. Germline CDR1 SGHRS, CDR2 YFSETQ. This CDR3 spans 14 amino acids. DNA of the CDR3: TGCGCCAGCAGCTTCTCCTCCCCCGGGGAGACCCAGTACTTC. Translation gives CASSFSSPGETQYF.

The rearrangement links TRBV24-1 to TRBJ2-1; 10 positions agree with TRBD2. The ends lost 4 bases at V and 10 bases at J; junction bases unmatched: 24. This CDR3 region has 20 residues. Per germline, CDR1 KGHDR and CDR2 SFDVKD. DNA for the CDR3: TGTGCCACCAGTGACCCTCCCGGGGGATTAGCGGGAGGTCAAGGGCGGGAGCAGTTCTTC. It encodes CATSDPPGGLAGGQGREQFF.

The V and J genes are TRBV3-1 (or the pseudogene TRBV3-2) and TRBJ1-4; D call uncertain. The CDR3 sequence is 15 residues long. V was shortened by 3 bases and J by 0 bases, with 8 bases between the two germline ends. Germline CDR1 is LGHDT and CDR2 is YNNKEL (reference sequence). The DNA for the CDR3 is TGTGCCAGCAGCCAGGCGGGTTCAACTAATGAAAAACTGTTTTTT. As protein: CASSQAGSTNEKLFF.

The J gene is TRBJ2-7, the V gene TRBV5-1; TRBD2 agrees at 10 bases. V gave up 0 bases and J gave up 2 bases; unmatched junction bases: 8. From germline, CDR1 is SGHRS and CDR2 YFSETQ. The CDR3 consists of 17 residues. The CDR3 here is CASSLEYTSGTPYEQYF. CDR3 in DNA: TGCGCCAGCAGCTTGGAGTACACTAGCGGGACGCCCTACGAGCAGTACTTC.

This chain links TRBV30 with TRBJ2-2, with TRBD1 matching 9 bases. With V trimmed by 1 base and J by 5 bases, 8 bases remained unmatched. CDR3 length: 16 amino acids. Per germline, CDR1 GTSNPN and CDR2 SVGIG (reference sequence). The CDR3 coding sequence is TGTGCCTGGAGTGCCCTAGGACAGGGGACGACCGGGGAGCTGTTTTTT. As protein: CAWSALGQGTTGELFF. Combining the CDR3 with reference TRBV30 and TRBJ2-2 gives the whole variable domain SQTIHQWPATLVQPVGSPLSLECTVEGTSNPNLYWYRQAAGRGLQLLFYSVGIGQISSEVPQNLSASRPQDRQFILSSKKLLLSDSGFYLCAWSALGQGTTGELFFGEGSRLTVL.

The chain combines TRBV25-1 with TRBJ2-7, with 10 bases that match TRBD1. Germline V gene data show CDR1 as MGHDK and CDR2 as SYGVNS. The trim removed 7 bases at V and 5 bases at J, leaving 11 bases unmatched. The CDR3 runs 15 residues. CDR3 nucleotides: TGTGCCAGCAAGGGGCTGGGACAGGGGAGGGACGAGCAGTACTTC. Its translation: CASKGLGQGRDEQYF.

CDR3 loop: CASSPGVGLRGPTEAFF. In DNA form, the CDR3 reads TGTGCCAGCTCACCAGGTGTTGGGCTTAGGGGTCCCACTGAAGCTTTCTTT. V is TRBV18 and J is TRBJ1-1; weak D call: TRBD1 (5 bases). Germline V gene data show CDR1 as KGHSH and CDR2 as LQKENI. The CDR3 consists of 17 residues. With 2 bases removed from V and 4 bases from J, the gap between germline ends came to 20 bases.

V gene TRBV5-6 combines with J gene TRBJ2-3; 8 bases are shared with TRBD2. The junction had 7 bases not matched to a gene; V was cut back by 2 bases and J by 2 bases. Germline lookup yields CDR1 SGHDT and CDR2 YYEEEE. CDR3 size: 16 residues. The CDR3 nucleotides are TGTGCCAGCAGCTTAAGATCCGGGAGGGCCACAGATACGCAGTATTTT. Its translation: CASSLRSGRATDTQYF.

Written as DNA, the CDR3 is TGTGCCTGGAGTGAGCCGGGACGGCCCTACGAGCAGTACTTC. Residues: CAWSEPGRPYEQYF. The rearrangement links TRBV30 to TRBJ2-7, with D perhaps assigned TRBD1 or TRBD2 (5 bases each). The CDR3 is made up of 14 amino acids. Trimming left V 1 base short and J 2 bases short, with 12 bases between. Germline V gives CDR1 GTSNPN, CDR2 SVGIG (reference sequence).

The chain employs TRBV5-4 and TRBJ2-1; 8 positions agree with TRBD2. In germline, CDR1 is SGHNT, CDR2 YYREEE (reference sequence). The trim removed 1 base at V and 5 bases at J, leaving 11 bases unmatched. CDR3 length: 17 residues. CDR3 protein: CASSLRTGGGIHNEQFF. Here the CDR3 DNA reads TGTGCCAGCAGCTTGAGGACGGGAGGGGGTATACACAATGAGCAGTTCTTC.

The rearrangement joins TRBV21-1 to TRBJ2-1; TRBD2, the table's D call, was not compared with the DNA. TRBV21-1 is reported as a pseudogene. This CDR3 is built from 20 residues. DNA of the CDR3: TGTGCCAGCAGCAAAGGGGGTGCTAGCGGGACCCCTAGCTCCTACAATGAGCAGTTCTTC. This sequence encodes CASSKGGASGTPSSYNEQFF.

The chain's CDR3 is CATSSQGSTDTQYF. CDR3 nucleotides: TGTGCCACCAGCAGCCAGGGTAGCACAGATACGCAGTATTTT. The V and J genes are TRBV15 and TRBJ2-3; D is possibly TRBD1 (5 bases). In germline, CDR1 is LNHNV, CDR2 YYDKDF (reference sequence). Trimming took 3 bases from V and 0 from J, leaving 7 bases between them. The CDR3 runs 14 residues.

The chain joins TRBV24-1 to TRBJ2-2; 7 bases line up with TRBD1. This CDR3 region has 15 residues. The J segment lost 5 bases and the V segment lost 5 bases, leaving 7 bases of the junction unmatched. The germline CDR1 and CDR2 sequences are KGHDR and SFDVKD. CDR3 bases: TGTGCCACCAGTGTGAAAACAGGGGTTACCGGGGAGCTGTTTTTT. Its protein is CATSVKTGVTGELFF.

This chain joins TRBV7-2 and TRBJ1-2; maybe TRBD1 (5 bases). Germline-derived CDR1 and CDR2 are SGHTA and FQGNSA. CDR3 length: 13 amino acids. V dropped 3 bases and J dropped 8 bases, with 13 bases sitting between them. This CDR3 reads CASSLDQGVGYTF. The CDR3 bases are TGTGCCAGCAGCTTGGACCAGGGAGTGGGCTACACCTTC.

CDR3 region: CASGLLYGYTF. The CDR3 nucleotides are TGTGCCAGCGGACTGTTATATGGCTACACCTTC. The chain couples TRBV6-6 to TRBJ1-2; D unclear. This CDR3 is 11 amino acids long. The V end lost 8 bases, the J end lost 5 bases, and 9 bases lay between the germline ends. The germline V gene encodes CDR1 MNHNY and CDR2 SVGAGI (reference sequence).

The sample holds a few counts of this clone. V is TRBV7-9 and J is TRBJ2-3; D is ambiguous. The CDR3 runs 12 residues. Germline V gene data show CDR1 as SEHNR and CDR2 as FQNEAQ (reference sequence). With 5 bases removed from V and 7 bases from J, the gap between germline ends came to 10 bases. The CDR3 DNA sequence: TGTGCCAGCAGCCCAATGGTTAATACGCAGTATTTT. Its protein product is CASSPMVNTQYF.

The chain uses TRBV20-1 and TRBJ1-2, with a possible D match to TRBD1 (5 bases). The CDR3 has 11 residues. Between the trimmed V and J ends, which lost 7 bases and 4 bases, there was a span of 10 bases. CDR1 DFQATT and CDR2 SNEGSKA come from the germline V gene (reference sequence). CDR3 in DNA: TGCAGTGGGGAAGGGACCTATGGCTACACCTTC. It translates to CSGEGTYGYTF.

The chain has TRBV30 and TRBJ1-4, with D unresolved. This CDR3 has 13 amino acids. CDR1 GTSNPN and CDR2 SVGIG come from the germline V gene (reference sequence). Trimming removed 2 bases from V and 3 bases from J, with 7 bases in between. The CDR3 sequence: CAWSRSSNEKLFF. The CDR3 DNA follows: TGTGCCTGGAGTCGTTCTTCTAATGAAAAACTGTTTTTT.

V is TRBV29-1 and J is TRBJ2-1, with 7 bases fitting TRBD2. The trim removed 7 bases at V and 10 bases at J, leaving 10 bases unmatched. CDR3 length: 12 amino acids. Germline V gives CDR1 SQVTM, CDR2 ANQGSEA. This CDR3 is CSAVGGKDEQFF. In DNA, the CDR3 is TGCAGCGCGGTGGGAGGGAAAGACGAGCAGTTCTTC.

The rearrangement joins TRBV19 to TRBJ1-1; 7 nucleotides line up with TRBD1. The V gene's germline CDR1 is LNHDA and CDR2 SQIVND (reference sequence). The CDR3 contains 13 residues. V dropped 7 bases and J dropped 4; count of bases not matched to a gene: 6. CDR3 residues: CASTNRGGTEAFF. The DNA of the CDR3 is TGTGCCAGTACAAACAGGGGAGGCACTGAAGCTTTCTTT.